This passage covers 20 T cell receptor beta chains from one sample sequenced in a study of shared clonotypes between healthy human individuals. Using immunoSEQ multiplex PCR, the repertoire was profiled, and TCRdb retains in-frame clones only, with some absent. The sample holds some 1.5 million clones, roughly 96% seen once. The sample consisted of naive CD4+ T cells sorted from blood. As for subset: CD45RA+ positively selected. The receptors here all came from a man aged 25 to 45 in good health.

The chain joins TRBV28 to TRBJ2-1; D gene ambiguous. The CDR3 runs 15 residues. The germline gives CDR1 MDHEN, CDR2 SYDVKM. The germline V and J ends were trimmed by 2 bases and 3 bases, with 11 bases remaining between them. The chain's CDR3 is CASSLPDRGYNEQFF. The CDR3 coding sequence is TGTGCCAGCAGTTTACCGGACCGAGGCTACAATGAGCAGTTCTTC.

In this sample, this clone turned up once. The gene calls are TRBV19 and TRBJ2-1; 9 nucleotides align to TRBD2. The junction had 12 bases not matched to a gene; V was cut back by 0 bases and J by 0 bases. Looked up from germline, CDR1 is LNHDA and CDR2 is SQIVND (reference sequence). The CDR3 is made up of 20 amino acids. DNA for the CDR3: TGTGCCAGTAGTATAGATATAGCGGGAGTTCGGATGAGCTCCTACAATGAGCAGTTCTTC. It translates to CASSIDIAGVRMSSYNEQFF.

For the CDR3, the DNA is TGTGCCAGCAGCTTAGTGCCAGGGGACAATCAGCCCCAGCATTTT. Translation gives CASSLVPGDNQPQHF. The rearrangement uses TRBV7-2 and TRBJ1-5; D might be TRBD1 (6 bases). Deletions cut 1 base from V and 3 bases from J, with 10 bases between. This CDR3 comprises 15 residues. Germline values: CDR1 SGHTA, CDR2 FQGNSA.

This clone was recorded a few times. Other DNA sequences in this specimen translate into the identical CDR3. The chain uses TRBV5-1 and TRBJ2-7; D gene unclear. The CDR3 spans 13 residues. V was cut by 0 bases and J by 0 bases, with 4 bases left in between. The germline CDR1 and CDR2 sequences are SGHRS and YFSETQ. CDR3 nucleotide sequence: TGCGCCAGCAGCTTGGCAGGCTCCTACGAGCAGTACTTC. Translation gives CASSLAGSYEQYF.

V is TRBV9 and J is TRBJ2-1, with D possibly TRBD1 on 5 matching bases. This CDR3 is built from 15 residues. The germline V gene has CDR1 SGDLS and CDR2 YYNGEE. The V end lost 3 bases, the J end lost 3 bases, and 13 bases lay between the germline ends. The CDR3 spells CASSGGQGYYNEQFF. In DNA, the CDR3 is TGTGCCAGCAGCGGAGGTCAGGGATACTACAATGAGCAGTTCTTC.

A single count supports this clone. The rearrangement links TRBV5-1 to TRBJ2-1, with D possibly matching TRBD2 (6 bases). Trimming shortened V by 7 bases and J by 0 bases, and 11 bases separated the two germline ends. There are 14 residues in the CDR3. CDR1 is SGHRS and CDR2 is YFSETQ in the germline V gene. The CDR3 coding sequence is TGCGCCAGCGGTACCGGGAGCTCCTACAATGAGCAGTTCTTC. Translating gives CASGTGSSYNEQFF.

The J gene is TRBJ2-3, the V gene TRBV5-4; no firm D call. Germline CDR1 reads SGHNT; CDR2 reads YYREEE (reference sequence). This CDR3 comprises 15 residues. Trimming removed 0 bases from V and 3 bases from J, with 11 bases in between. DNA for the CDR3: TGTGCCAGCAGCTTGGGTGGGATTCGAACAGATACGCAGTATTTT. This gives the protein CASSLGGIRTDTQYF.

The chain combines TRBV6-5 with TRBJ1-1; no clear D gene. Germline CDR1 MNHEY, CDR2 SVGAGI. Trimming took 0 bases from V and 9 from J, leaving 17 bases between them. There are 15 residues in the CDR3. The CDR3 DNA sequence: TGTGCCAGCAGTTACTCGGGTAACGGACTGAATAAAGCTTTCTTT. Translating gives CASSYSGNGLNKAFF.

On this clone: Other DNA sequences of this sample code for an identical CDR3. The genes are TRBV27 and TRBJ1-5; D uncertain. Germline lookup yields CDR1 MNHEY and CDR2 SMNVEV (reference sequence). The germline V and J ends were trimmed by 5 bases and 0 bases, with 5 bases remaining between them. The CDR3 loop spans 13 amino acids. Here the CDR3 reads CASSPISNQPQHF. The CDR3 nucleotides are TGTGCCAGCAGTCCCATTAGCAATCAGCCCCAGCATTTT.

The rearrangement links TRBV6-5 to TRBJ1-4; the D gene is possibly TRBD1 (6 bases). The CDR3 consists of 14 residues. V lost 7 bases, J lost 8 bases, and 17 bases lay in between. Germline values: CDR1 MNHEY, CDR2 SVGAGI. In DNA, the CDR3 is TGTGCCAGCACCTCGACAGGCCAAGCGGAAAAACTGTTTTTT. Amino acids: CASTSTGQAEKLFF.

In its sample, this clone was seen once. V and J are TRBV14 and TRBJ2-1; D is undetermined. V shed 1 base and J shed 5 bases, with 6 bases lying between them. This CDR3 contains 13 residues. Germline lookup yields CDR1 SGHDN and CDR2 FVKESK. The CDR3 spells CASSQGFHNEQFF. In DNA form, the CDR3 reads TGTGCCAGCAGCCAAGGATTCCACAATGAGCAGTTCTTC. Full variable domain (outside the CDR3, taken from reference TRBV14 and TRBJ2-1): EAGVTQFPSHSVIEKGQTVTLRCDPISGHDNLYWYRRVMGKEIKFLLHFVKESKQDESGMPNNRFLAERTGGTYSTLKVQPAELEDSGVYFCASSQGFHNEQFFGPGTRLTVL.

The chain carries TRBV19 and TRBJ2-6; D assignment may be TRBD1 or TRBD2 (5 bases each). With 7 bases removed from V and 0 bases from J, the gap between germline ends came to 19 bases. CDR3 length equals 18 residues. The germline V gene has CDR1 LNHDA and CDR2 SQIVND (reference sequence). CDR3 bases: TGTGCCAGTACCTCTGGGGGTTTGGGTGCCTCTGGGGCCAACGTCCTGACTTTC. Protein sequence: CASTSGGLGASGANVLTF.

The chain links TRBV7-9 to TRBJ2-3; a possible D gene is TRBD1 (6 bases). There are 17 residues in the CDR3. V gave up 4 bases and J gave up 1 base, with 18 bases separating them. CDR1 is SEHNR, CDR2 FQNEAQ, per germline (reference sequence). This CDR3 reads CASSYHRDTLRTDTQYF. The DNA of the CDR3 is TGTGCCAGCAGCTACCACCGGGACACTTTACGCACAGATACGCAGTATTTT.

This rearrangement joins TRBV5-6 to TRBJ2-1, with 8 bases identical to TRBD2. This CDR3 is built from 17 residues. With V trimmed by 1 base and J by 0 bases, 6 bases remained unmatched. Germline values: CDR1 SGHDT, CDR2 YYEEEE. The CDR3: CASSLLLAVSSYNEQFF. Here the CDR3 DNA reads TGTGCCAGCAGCTTGTTACTAGCGGTAAGCTCCTACAATGAGCAGTTCTTC. Drawing the rest from reference TRBV5-6 and TRBJ2-1, the complete variable domain is DAGVTQSPTHLIKTRGQQVTLRCSPKSGHDTVSWYQQALGQGPQFIFQYYEEEERQRGNFPDRFSGHQFPNYSSELNVNALLLGDSALYLCASSLLLAVSSYNEQFFGPGTRLTVL.

The chain links TRBV11-2 to TRBJ2-1, with a tentative D call TRBD2 (6 bases). The germline V gene has CDR1 SGHAT and CDR2 FQNNGV. V lost 2 bases to trimming and J lost 0 bases, with 11 bases between them. The CDR3 spans 16 residues. This CDR3 is CASSLLRGHSYNEQFF. CDR3 DNA sequence: TGTGCCAGCAGCTTATTGCGGGGCCACTCCTACAATGAGCAGTTCTTC.

As for this clone: The same CDR3 also results from other DNA sequences found in this sample. CDR3 sequence reads: CASSLGQDSYEQYF. CDR3 DNA sequence: TGTGCCAGCAGCTTAGGACAGGACTCCTACGAGCAGTACTTC. The chain combines TRBV7-9 with TRBJ2-7; TRBD1 is a possible D gene (6 bases). Germline assignment: CDR1 SEHNR and CDR2 FQNEAQ (reference sequence). The CDR3 consists of 14 residues. Trimming removed 1 base from V and 0 bases from J, with 7 bases in between.

This chain joins TRBV27 and TRBJ2-3; TRBD2 aligns across 9 bases. Unmatched junction bases numbered 17, after V lost 5 bases and J lost 2 bases. Germline CDR1 reads MNHEY; CDR2 reads SMNVEV (reference sequence). The CDR3 length is 19 residues. The CDR3 sequence is CASSTTGLAGALNTDTQYF. For the CDR3, the DNA is TGTGCCAGCAGTACCACAGGGTTAGCGGGAGCCCTAAACACAGATACGCAGTATTTT.

J is TRBJ2-4 and V is TRBV5-1; D call uncertain. The V gene lost 0 bases and the J gene lost 0 bases, with 19 bases spanning the gap. The CDR3 consists of 19 residues. Germline V gene sequence: CDR1 SGHRS, CDR2 YFSETQ. The CDR3: CASSLEPGRVLLAKNIQYF. CDR3 bases: TGCGCCAGCAGCTTGGAACCAGGCCGAGTTCTCTTAGCCAAAAACATTCAGTACTTC.

This chain's CDR3 is CASSLELGGEYTIYF. For the CDR3, the DNA is TGTGCCAGCAGCTTAGAACTGGGTGGGGAATACACCATATATTTT. The genes are TRBV11-2 and TRBJ1-3, with unresolved D. This CDR3 is 15 amino acids long. Per the germline V gene, CDR1 is SGHAT and CDR2 is FQNNGV. V was shortened by 0 bases and J by 8 bases, with 14 bases between the two germline ends.

The V gene is TRBV29-1, the J gene TRBJ1-2; D is perhaps TRBD1 (5 bases). Germline values: CDR1 SQVTM, CDR2 ANQGSEA. With 7 bases removed from V and 0 bases from J, the gap between germline ends came to 12 bases. This CDR3 spans 13 amino acids. The CDR3 here is CSGGESANYGYTF. CDR3 DNA: TGCAGCGGAGGGGAGTCGGCTAACTATGGCTACACCTTC.